The 15 T cell receptor beta chains presented below share a single source sample, sequenced in a study of immune evolution from preneoplasia to lung adenocarcinoma (dated by TCRdb to 2020 to 2023). Receptors were amplified or captured by the immunoSEQ multiplex PCR assay. As stored in TCRdb, this immuneACCESS dataset retains in-frame rearrangements with V and J assigned. A fraction of the clones does not appear; measured against another copy, unresolved V genes explain less than half of the discrepancy, and the remainder lacks a known reason. This sample gives roughly 4,000 clones in total; over 70% of them show up just once. Roughly 7.7% of the sample belongs to the ten largest clones. The sequenced sample was FFPE lung adenocarcinoma in situ tissue. The cell subset or site label, as the study defines it: preinvasive adenocarcinoma in situ (AIS). Receptors were obtained from a person aged 55 to 79 with lung adenocarcinoma.

Only a few counts were recorded for this clone. The chain links TRBV19 to TRBJ2-7; 9 positions agree with TRBD1. V shed 5 bases, J shed 0 bases, and the junction held 11 bases outside the gene matches. CDR3 length: 17 amino acids. Per germline, CDR1 LNHDA and CDR2 SQIVND (reference sequence). The CDR3 loop is CASSPGQGRRISYEQYF. CDR3 bases: TGTGCCAGTAGTCCGGGACAGGGAAGAAGGATCTCCTACGAGCAGTACTTC.

This clone was detected only once. CDR3 loop: CASRLTGRRSGNTIYF. CDR3 in DNA: TGTGCCAGCAGACTGACGGGACGCCGCTCTGGAAACACCATATATTTT. The V and J genes are TRBV28 and TRBJ1-3, with D possibly being TRBD1 (5 bases). Trimming left V 6 bases short and J 0 bases short, with 15 bases between. Germline CDR1 MDHEN, CDR2 SYDVKM. The CDR3 runs 16 residues. The variable domain in full, with the rest retrieved from reference TRBV28 and TRBJ1-3, is DVKVTQSSRYLVKRTGEKVFLECVQDMDHENMFWYRQDPGLGLRLIYFSYDVKMKEKGDIPEGYSVSREKKERFSLILESASTNQTSMYLCASRLTGRRSGNTIYFGEGSWLTVV.

The V and J genes are TRBV28 and TRBJ2-7; D is undetermined. The CDR3 extends over 15 amino acids. Germline lookup yields CDR1 MDHEN and CDR2 SYDVKM. Trimming removed 3 bases from V and 0 bases from J, with 12 bases in between. The CDR3 DNA sequence: TGTGCCAGCAGTTTTGACTCAGGTGACTCCTACGAGCAGTACTTC. It codes for CASSFDSGDSYEQYF. Using reference TRBV28 and TRBJ2-7 for the parts outside the CDR3, the full variable domain is DVKVTQSSRYLVKRTGEKVFLECVQDMDHENMFWYRQDPGLGLRLIYFSYDVKMKEKGDIPEGYSVSREKKERFSLILESASTNQTSMYLCASSFDSGDSYEQYFGPGTRLTVT.

This clone was picked up a small number of times. The chain recombines TRBV11-2 with TRBJ2-7; possible D gene TRBD1, 6 bases. V shed 4 bases and J shed 8 bases, with 12 bases lying between them. Per germline, CDR1 SGHAT and CDR2 FQNNGV. CDR3 length equals 12 residues. The DNA of the CDR3 is TGTGCCAGCAGCTCAACAACAGGGAAGCAGTACTTC. Residues: CASSSTTGKQYF.

This clone turned up a few times. V is TRBV6-5 and J is TRBJ1-6; D possibly corresponds to TRBD1 (6 bases). The germline V gene encodes CDR1 MNHEY and CDR2 SVGAGI. The CDR3 is 15 residues long. V lost 10 bases and J lost 9, with 22 bases in between. CDR3 nucleotides: TGTGCCACCTCCCCGGGGGGCCCCTCGAGTTCACCCCTCCACTTT. Translated, it gives CATSPGGPSSSPLHF.

The gene calls are TRBV30 and TRBJ1-2; the match to TRBD1 covers 7 bases. The V and J ends lost 2 bases and 4 bases, in that order; junction bases with no gene match: 4. CDR1 and CDR2 (germline): GTSNPN, SVGIG (reference sequence). This CDR3 spans 13 amino acids. DNA of the CDR3: TGTGCCTGGAGTTCCGGACAGGCCTATGGCTACACCTTC. Its protein is CAWSSGQAYGYTF.

The gene calls are TRBV13 and TRBJ1-1; no clear D. Per the germline V gene, CDR1 is PRHDT and CDR2 is FYEKMQ (reference sequence). Deletions cut 5 bases from V and 1 base from J, with 11 bases between. The CDR3 totals 14 residues. The CDR3 loop reads CASSPDGKNTEAFF. CDR3 DNA sequence: TGTGCCAGCAGCCCCGACGGGAAGAACACTGAAGCTTTCTTT.

V is TRBV5-1 and J is TRBJ2-5, with D perhaps matching TRBD1 or TRBD2 (5 bases each). There are 16 residues in the CDR3. The V end lost 0 bases, the J end lost 5 bases, and 17 bases lay between the germline ends. CDR1 and CDR2 (germline): SGHRS, YFSETQ. CDR3 nucleotide sequence: TGCGCCAGCAGCTTGGAAGGGGCAGGGAGCGCGGAGACCCAGTACTTC. This codes for CASSLEGAGSAETQYF. Filled out from reference TRBV5-1 and TRBJ2-5, the complete variable domain reads KAGVTQTPRYLIKTRGQQVTLSCSPISGHRSVSWYQQTPGQGLQFLFEYFSETQRNKGNFPGRFSGRQFSNSRSEMNVSTLELGDSALYLCASSLEGAGSAETQYFGPGTRLLVL.

The chain joins TRBV7-9 to TRBJ2-2; D is ambiguous. Trimming took off 9 bases at V and 1 base at J, with 12 bases between the two ends. The germline gives CDR1 SEHNR, CDR2 FQNEAQ (reference sequence). CDR3 size: 14 residues. This chain's CDR3 is CASRLSLNTGELFF. The CDR3 nucleotides read TGTGCCAGTCGTTTGTCATTGAACACCGGGGAGCTGTTTTTT.

This clone has more than one count but fewer than ten. V is TRBV28 and J is TRBJ1-5; the match to TRBD1 covers 8 bases. Germline-derived CDR1 and CDR2 are MDHEN and SYDVKM. Trimming at V came to 0 bases and at J to 3 bases, leaving 4 bases not matched to a gene. The CDR3 spans 16 residues. The CDR3 bases are TGTGCCAGCAGTTTATGGACAGGGGTATTCAATCAGCCCCAGCATTTT. This sequence encodes CASSLWTGVFNQPQHF.

The gene calls are TRBV7-8 and TRBJ2-5; the match to TRBD2 covers 9 bases. After removal of 3 bases from V and 1 base from J, the junction contained 0 bases not matched to a gene. The germline gives CDR1 SGHVS, CDR2 FQNEAQ. This CDR3 has 14 amino acids. This CDR3 reads CASSFSGGQETQYF. The CDR3 bases are TGTGCCAGCAGCTTTAGCGGGGGCCAAGAGACCCAGTACTTC.

This clone was counted a single time. This chain uses TRBV18 with TRBJ2-7; 8 positions match TRBD2. V was clipped by 6 bases and J by 3 bases; unmatched bases: 10. The CDR3 has 15 amino acids. CDR1 KGHSH and CDR2 LQKENI come from the germline V gene. CDR3: CASSREGGSNYEQYF. For the CDR3, the DNA is TGTGCCAGCTCCCGGGAGGGGGGTTCAAACTACGAGCAGTACTTC.

The CDR3 DNA is TGTGCCAGCAGCTTAATTCCCGCAGGGTGGGAATACTACGAGCAGTACTTC. Amino acids: CASSLIPAGWEYYEQYF. This sequence joins TRBV11-3 and TRBJ2-7; TRBD1 might be the D (5 bases). CDR3 length equals 17 residues. From germline, CDR1 is SGHNT and CDR2 YENEEA. V shed 2 bases and J shed 3 bases, with 20 bases lying between them. Combining the CDR3 with reference TRBV11-3 and TRBJ2-7 gives the whole variable domain EAGVVQSPRYKIIEKKQPVAFWCNPISGHNTLYWYLQNLGQGPELLIRYENEEAVDDSQLPKDRFSAERLKGVDSTLKIQPAELGDSAVYLCASSLIPAGWEYYEQYFGPGTRLTVT.

Concerning this clone: A read error may account for a junction end that differs from germline. The V call is TRBV7-7, the J call TRBJ2-5; D uncertain. This CDR3 spans 16 amino acids. Germline CDR1 and CDR2: SSHAT and FNYEAQ (reference sequence). The CDR3 nucleotides are TGTGCTAGCAGCTTAGGTCCAGGCGACACCGGGGAGACCCAGTACTTC. Amino acid sequence: CASSLGPGDTGETQYF.

The rearrangement uses TRBV5-4 and TRBJ2-5, with 11 bases fitting TRBD1. This CDR3 region has 15 residues. CDR1 is SGHNT and CDR2 is YYREEE in the germline V gene (reference sequence). The V segment lost 5 bases and the J segment 2 bases; nucleotides outside the gene matches: 5. CDR3: CASRLGTGGQETQYF. The CDR3 coding sequence is TGTGCCAGCAGGCTAGGGACAGGGGGTCAAGAGACCCAGTACTTC.